The 31 T cell receptor beta chains reported below all come from one sample, sequenced in a study of immune evolution from preneoplasia to lung adenocarcinoma. Profiling relied on immunoSEQ multiplex PCR, and the TCRdb table lists in-frame clones only, not all of them. The sample lists under 8,500 clones, about 80% seen once, with approximately 6.6% in the top ten. The sequencing input was FFPE adjacent normal lung tissue. These receptors all stem from a person aged 55-79 years with lung adenocarcinoma.

This rearrangement joins TRBV15 to TRBJ2-3; either TRBD1 or TRBD2 may supply D (5 bases each). The CDR3 is 17 residues long. Trimming stripped 0 bases from V and 5 bases from J, with 18 bases between. The germline V gene encodes CDR1 LNHNV and CDR2 YYDKDF (reference sequence). The CDR3 DNA is TGTGCCACCAGCAGAGATGGTCTAGGGGCGAGGGGAGATACGCAGTATTTT. Protein product: CATSRDGLGARGDTQYF.

This clone was recorded only once. V is TRBV5-4 and J is TRBJ2-2; D not certain. The CDR3 extends over 14 amino acids. Trimming left V 0 bases short and J 4 bases short, with 7 bases between. Germline CDR1 and CDR2: SGHNT and YYREEE (reference sequence). The CDR3 DNA sequence: TGTGCCAGCAGCTTGGGGAGTGGCACCGGGGAGCTGTTTTTT. Translated, it gives CASSLGSGTGELFF.

In this sample, this clone turned up once. The V call is TRBV29-1, the J call TRBJ2-1; D not certain. Trimming shortened V by 1 base and J by 8 bases, and 12 bases separated the two germline ends. CDR1 and CDR2 (germline): SQVTM, ANQGSEA. There are 13 residues in the CDR3. CDR3 protein: CSVEVGQYYEQFF. For the CDR3, the DNA is TGCAGCGTTGAAGTAGGCCAGTATTATGAGCAGTTCTTC.

This clone showed up just a few times. The CDR3 spells CATMTGGVYNEQFF. The CDR3, as DNA: TGTGCCACCATGACAGGGGGCGTCTACAATGAGCAGTTCTTC. The chain recombines TRBV19 with TRBJ2-1; 10 nucleotides agree with TRBD1. Germline loops: CDR1 LNHDA, CDR2 SQIVND (reference sequence). This CDR3 is built from 14 residues. Trimming cost V 10 bases and J 3 bases; bases outside gene matches: 6.

The rearrangement joins TRBV20-1 to TRBJ2-3; unclear D gene. Germline V CDR1 and CDR2: DFQATT, SNEGSKA (reference sequence). The CDR3 spans 11 residues. The V end lost 7 bases, the J end lost 4 bases, and 9 bases lay between the germline ends. The CDR3: CSVREPDTQYF. The CDR3 DNA reads as TGCAGTGTAAGAGAGCCAGATACGCAGTATTTT.

As to this clone: Other DNA sequences of this sample code for an identical CDR3. The V call is TRBV19, the J call TRBJ1-5, with D maybe TRBD1 (6 bases). This CDR3 spans 13 amino acids. The germline V gene encodes CDR1 LNHDA and CDR2 SQIVND (reference sequence). In DNA, the CDR3 is TGTGCTACCTCGGAGGGGGTACGGCAGCCCCAGCATTTT. Protein sequence: CATSEGVRQPQHF.

The genes are TRBV6-5 and TRBJ1-4, with TRBD1 identical over 9 bases. Germline V gives CDR1 MNHEY, CDR2 SVGAGI. Germline trimming cut 2 bases from V and 5 bases from J; bases unmatched to any gene: 3. This CDR3 is 15 amino acids long. The CDR3 DNA sequence: TGTGCCAGCAGTTACCGGGACAGGGACAATGAAAAACTGTTTTTT. Its translation: CASSYRDRDNEKLFF.

The V call is TRBV7-2, the J call TRBJ2-1; TRBD2 matches 7 bases. The CDR3 is made up of 14 amino acids. Germline CDR1 reads SGHTA; CDR2 reads FQGNSA. V shed 1 base and J 10 bases; nucleotides not matched to a gene: 7. CDR3 residues: CASSLDWEGREQFF. The CDR3 nucleotides read TGTGCCAGCAGCTTAGATTGGGAGGGCAGGGAGCAGTTCTTC.

This clone is medium-sized (0.01 to 0.1%) by share. The chain recombines TRBV7-2 with TRBJ2-1; unclear D gene. Trimming shortened V by 1 base and J by 6 bases, and 4 bases separated the two germline ends. The length of the CDR3 is 12 residues. From germline, CDR1 is SGHTA and CDR2 FQGNSA. DNA of the CDR3: TGTGCCAGCAGCTTAGTGGGCAATGAGCAGTTCTTC. Its protein product is CASSLVGNEQFF.

The chain employs TRBV28 and TRBJ2-5, with 7 bases fitting TRBD1. This CDR3 has 15 amino acids. Losses at the gene ends were 8 bases for V and 1 base for J; bases not matched to a gene: 10. CDR1 MDHEN and CDR2 SYDVKM come from the germline V gene. This CDR3 reads CASGSPTGVQETQYF. The CDR3 DNA is TGTGCCAGCGGGTCCCCAACAGGGGTCCAAGAGACCCAGTACTTC.

Here the CDR3 reads CASSPGQENTEAFF. DNA for the CDR3: TGTGCCAGCAGCCCCGGACAGGAGAACACTGAAGCTTTCTTT. V is TRBV5-4 and J is TRBJ1-1, with TRBD1 matching 7 bases. Trimming at V came to 4 bases and at J to 1 base, leaving 4 bases not matched to a gene. Per the germline V gene, CDR1 is SGHNT and CDR2 is YYREEE (reference sequence). The CDR3 has 14 amino acids. Using reference TRBV5-4 and TRBJ1-1 for the parts outside the CDR3, the full variable domain is ETGVTQSPTHLIKTRGQQVTLRCSSQSGHNTVSWYQQALGQGPQFIFQYYREEENGRGNFPPRFSGLQFPNYSSELNVNALELDDSALYLCASSPGQENTEAFFGQGTRLTVV.

This chain connects TRBV30 to TRBJ2-2; D possibly corresponds to TRBD2 (5 bases). The V and J ends lost 0 bases and 0 bases respectively, with 8 bases between them. Germline V gives CDR1 GTSNPN, CDR2 SVGIG (reference sequence). The CDR3 loop spans 15 amino acids. The CDR3 sequence: CAWSVLGANTGELFF. The CDR3 DNA follows: TGTGCCTGGAGTGTTTTGGGAGCGAACACCGGGGAGCTGTTTTTT.

The chain employs TRBV18 and TRBJ1-1; D possibly corresponds to TRBD1 (5 bases). This CDR3 is built from 14 residues. The V gene lost 0 bases and the J gene lost 0 bases, with 5 bases spanning the gap. In germline, CDR1 is KGHSH, CDR2 LQKENI. The DNA of the CDR3 is TGTGCCAGCTCACCACCAGGGGTGAACACTGAAGCTTTCTTT. Protein: CASSPPGVNTEAFF.

The chain combines TRBV4-2 with TRBJ2-3; perhaps TRBD1 as D (6 bases). V was trimmed by 0 bases and J by 2 bases, leaving 15 bases between them. Germline CDR1 reads LGHNA; CDR2 reads YNFKEQ. CDR3 length: 17 amino acids. Written as DNA, the CDR3 is TGTGCCAGCAGCCAAGATGGCCCCGGGACAATCACAGATACGCAGTATTTT. The encoded protein is CASSQDGPGTITDTQYF.

This clone has just a few counts. This rearrangement joins TRBV6-6 to TRBJ2-2; a possible D gene is TRBD2 (6 bases). The V and J ends lost 7 bases and 3 bases respectively, with 15 bases between them. Germline values: CDR1 MNHNY, CDR2 SVGAGI (reference sequence). The CDR3 length is 15 residues. CDR3 sequence reads: CASKSNREDTGELFF. The CDR3 bases are TGTGCCAGCAAGAGCAATAGGGAGGACACCGGGGAGCTGTTTTTT.

The V gene is TRBV27, the J gene TRBJ2-7; weak D call: TRBD1 (6 bases). The CDR3 totals 14 residues. Germline CDR1 and CDR2: MNHEY and SMNVEV (reference sequence). V lost 6 bases and J lost 1, with 13 bases in between. The CDR3 sequence is CASRRRDTSYEQYV. The CDR3 DNA reads TGTGCCAGCAGACGCCGGGACACTTCCTACGAGCAGTACGTC.

This chain connects TRBV30 to TRBJ2-1, with 8 bases lining up with TRBD2. V was clipped by 2 bases and J by 4 bases; unmatched bases: 10. The CDR3 loop spans 16 amino acids. Germline-derived CDR1 and CDR2 are GTSNPN and SVGIG (reference sequence). Here the CDR3 DNA reads TGTGCCTGGAGTAATTACGGGAGGGCCCCTTACAATGAGCAGTTCTTC. Its protein is CAWSNYGRAPYNEQFF.

The chain recombines TRBV6-5 with TRBJ1-1; D is unresolved. Per germline, CDR1 MNHEY and CDR2 SVGAGI. CDR3 size: 13 residues. V was cut by 5 bases and J by 2 bases, with 9 bases left in between. The CDR3 sequence is CASSRDTNTEAFF. DNA of the CDR3: TGTGCCAGCAGTCGTGACACAAACACTGAAGCTTTCTTT.

This clone was counted only a few times. The rearrangement uses TRBV6-5 and TRBJ1-1, with D tentatively TRBD1 (5 bases). The CDR3 is made up of 13 amino acids. The V end was cut by 8 bases, the J end by 3 bases, with 13 bases between. Germline V gene data show CDR1 as MNHEY and CDR2 as SVGAGI. The CDR3 DNA sequence: TGTGCCAGCCGTAGGGGTTACGACACTGAAGCTTTCTTT. It specifies CASRRGYDTEAFF.

The chain has TRBV5-1 and TRBJ2-2; no clear D gene. CDR3 length: 14 residues. Trimming pared 6 bases from V and 4 bases from J, leaving 13 bases between. Looked up from germline, CDR1 is SGHRS and CDR2 is YFSETQ. In DNA, the CDR3 is TGCGCCAGCACCCCCGTCCCCAGCACCGGGGAGCTGTTTTTT. It codes for CASTPVPSTGELFF.

The V and J genes are TRBV27 and TRBJ2-7; perhaps D is TRBD1 or TRBD2 (5 bases each). The germline V gene encodes CDR1 MNHEY and CDR2 SMNVEV (reference sequence). The V gene lost 6 bases and the J gene lost 2 bases, with 17 bases spanning the gap. The CDR3 has 15 residues. The CDR3 is CASSTGTGNPYEQYF. The CDR3 nucleotides are TGTGCCAGCAGCACCGGGACGGGTAACCCCTACGAGCAGTACTTC.

The chain couples TRBV9 to TRBJ2-1; the D is unclear. This CDR3 has 12 residues. V was cut by 4 bases and J by 9 bases, with 11 bases left in between. Germline V lookup: CDR1 SGDLS, CDR2 YYNGEE. CDR3 residues: CASSPGSGEQFF. The CDR3 DNA sequence: TGTGCCAGCAGCCCCGGCAGTGGTGAGCAGTTCTTC.

The chain joins TRBV6-5 to TRBJ2-1; the match to TRBD2 covers 8 bases. This CDR3 spans 15 amino acids. J gave up 3 bases and V 6 bases, and 7 bases lay outside the gene matches. In germline, CDR1 is MNHEY, CDR2 SVGAGI. Written as DNA, the CDR3 is TGTGCCAGCAGCCCTCTAGCGGGTAACTACAATGAGCAGTTCTTC. Translation gives CASSPLAGNYNEQFF.

This sequence joins TRBV6-5 and TRBJ2-5; D is ambiguous. The V end was cut by 2 bases, the J end by 7 bases, with 8 bases between. Germline loops: CDR1 MNHEY, CDR2 SVGAGI. This CDR3 region has 12 residues. The chain's CDR3 is CASSYPGGTQYF. CDR3 in DNA: TGTGCCAGCAGTTACCCGGGTGGGACCCAGTACTTC.

This clone was seen once. The chain employs TRBV29-1 and TRBJ2-4; 8 nucleotides align to TRBD1. Trimming removed 4 bases from V and 0 bases from J; junction bases left unmatched: 11. This CDR3 comprises 17 residues. From germline, CDR1 is SQVTM and CDR2 ANQGSEA. CDR3 nucleotide sequence: TGCAGCGTTGGGGGACAGGTCGGGTTCCAAGCCAAAAACATTCAGTACTTC. Amino acids: CSVGGQVGFQAKNIQYF.

This clone was found once. The rearrangement links TRBV19 to TRBJ2-1, with D possibly being TRBD1 or TRBD2 (5 bases each). The V end lost 5 bases, the J end lost 9 bases, and 14 bases lay between the germline ends. Germline V gives CDR1 LNHDA, CDR2 SQIVND (reference sequence). This CDR3 has 13 amino acids. CDR3 DNA: TGTGCCAGTAGTCCAAACCCTGGGGGTGAGCAGTTCTTC. This gives the protein CASSPNPGGEQFF.

The chain is built from TRBV11-3 and TRBJ2-1, with 7 bases lining up with TRBD2. CDR1 and CDR2 (germline): SGHNT, YENEEA. V shed 3 bases and J 6 bases; nucleotides not matched to a gene: 11. There are 16 residues in the CDR3. CDR3: CASSLGGMAAANEQFF. CDR3 coding DNA: TGTGCCAGCAGCTTGGGGGGGATGGCCGCGGCCAATGAGCAGTTCTTC.

The gene calls are TRBV7-9 and TRBJ2-3, with 9 bases aligning to TRBD2. The V gene end was trimmed by 5 bases and the J gene end by 2 bases; junction bases not matched to a gene: 5. Germline loops: CDR1 SEHNR, CDR2 FQNEAQ (reference sequence). CDR3 size: 15 residues. For the CDR3, the DNA is TGTGCCAGCAGCAGGCTAGCGGGATCCACAGATACGCAGTATTTT. Encoded protein: CASSRLAGSTDTQYF.

V and J are TRBV28 and TRBJ2-7, with 7 bases lining up with TRBD1. Germline V gene lookup returns CDR1 MDHEN and CDR2 SYDVKM. The CDR3 spans 13 residues. Germline trimming cut 7 bases from V and 3 bases from J; bases unmatched to any gene: 6. CDR3 sequence (DNA): TGTGCCAGCACAGAGGGGGCGGGCTACGAGCAGTACTTC. This gives the protein CASTEGAGYEQYF.

The chain uses TRBV28 and TRBJ2-1; D is unresolved. With 8 bases removed from V and 8 bases from J, the gap between germline ends came to 7 bases. Germline loops: CDR1 MDHEN, CDR2 SYDVKM. The CDR3 has 10 amino acids. The CDR3 DNA reads TGTGCCAGCGGAACGTATGAGCAGTTCTTC. This encodes CASGTYEQFF.

The chain is built from TRBV7-8 and TRBJ2-2; D is ambiguous. The CDR3 consists of 16 residues. CDR1 SGHVS and CDR2 FQNEAQ come from the germline V gene. The V end was cut by 0 bases, the J end by 4 bases, with 12 bases between. The CDR3 is CASSLAGPQVTGELFF. CDR3 coding DNA: TGTGCCAGCAGCTTAGCGGGCCCCCAAGTCACCGGGGAGCTGTTTTTT. The whole variable domain, filled in from reference TRBV7-8 and TRBJ2-2, reads GAGVSQSPRYKVAKRGQDVALRCDPISGHVSLFWYQQALGQGPEFLTYFQNEAQLDKSGLPSDRFFAERPEGSVSTLKIQRTQQEDSAVYLCASSLAGPQVTGELFFGEGSRLTVL.